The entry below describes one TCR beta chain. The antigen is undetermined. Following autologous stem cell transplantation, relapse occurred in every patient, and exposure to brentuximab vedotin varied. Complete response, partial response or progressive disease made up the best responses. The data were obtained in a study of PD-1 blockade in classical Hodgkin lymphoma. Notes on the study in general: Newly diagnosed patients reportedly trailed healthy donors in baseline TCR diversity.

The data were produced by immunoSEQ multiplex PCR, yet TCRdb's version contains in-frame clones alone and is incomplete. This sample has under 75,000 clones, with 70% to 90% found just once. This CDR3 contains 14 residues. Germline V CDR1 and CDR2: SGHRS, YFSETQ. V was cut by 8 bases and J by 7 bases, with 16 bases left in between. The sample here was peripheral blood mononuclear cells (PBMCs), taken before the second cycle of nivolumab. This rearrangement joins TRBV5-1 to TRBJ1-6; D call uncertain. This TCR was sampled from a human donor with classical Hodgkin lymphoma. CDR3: CASRMGVKNSPLHF. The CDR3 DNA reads TGCGCCAGTAGAATGGGAGTAAAAAATTCACCCCTCCACTTT.